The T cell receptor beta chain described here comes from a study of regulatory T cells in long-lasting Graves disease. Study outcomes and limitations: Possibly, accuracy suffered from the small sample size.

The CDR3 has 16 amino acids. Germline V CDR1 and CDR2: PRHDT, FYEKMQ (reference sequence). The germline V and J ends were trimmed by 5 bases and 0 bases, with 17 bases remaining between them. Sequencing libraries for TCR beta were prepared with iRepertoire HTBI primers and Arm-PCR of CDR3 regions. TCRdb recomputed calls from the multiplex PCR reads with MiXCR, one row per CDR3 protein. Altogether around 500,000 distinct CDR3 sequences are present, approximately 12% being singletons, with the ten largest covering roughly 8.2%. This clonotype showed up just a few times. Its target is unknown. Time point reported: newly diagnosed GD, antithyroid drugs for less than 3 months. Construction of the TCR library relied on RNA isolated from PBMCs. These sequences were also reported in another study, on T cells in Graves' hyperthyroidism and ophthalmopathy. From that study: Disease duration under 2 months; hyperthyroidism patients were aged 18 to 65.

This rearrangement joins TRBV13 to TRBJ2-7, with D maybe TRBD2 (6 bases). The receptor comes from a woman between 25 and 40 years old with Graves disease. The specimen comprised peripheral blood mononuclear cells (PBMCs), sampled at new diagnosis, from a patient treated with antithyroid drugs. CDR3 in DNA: TGTGCCAGCAGCCCCGTGGGAGGCGGGAACTCCTACGAGCAGTACTTC. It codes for CASSPVGGGNSYEQYF.